The rows below give T cell receptor beta chains drawn from one sample of a study of CD8 T cells in Susac syndrome. MiXCR, run by TCRdb on the immunoSEQ multiplex PCR reads, gives a single entry per CDR3 protein. In the table there are about 80,000 distinct CDR3 sequences, 94% of which are singletons. Input material: CD8+ T cells from PBMCs. These receptors all stem from a human donor with Susac syndrome. Both conserved end residues are trimmed from each CDR3.

V	CDR3
TRBV4-3	ASSQDTLGLSLNEQF
TRBV6-5	ATQGVRNEQY
TRBV5-8	ASINLQETQY
TRBV5-6	ASSLPRTGFREQY
TRBV14	ASSQGGGGTQETQY
TRBV7-9	ASSLRDRVIQY
TRBV19	ASSLGAGAGYEQY
TRBV6-2/TRBV6-3	ASSYSGHPPRGSGANVLT
TRBV5-6	ASSSYRAGGYEQY
TRBV29-1	SVGSDEQY
TRBV12-3/TRBV12-4	ASSLGGEAF
TRBV23-1	ASSQGLVTFNYGYT
TRBV7-2	ASSYTGFHEQF
TRBV30	AWTSGGSGEQF
TRBV19	ASIYMNEQF
TRBV12-3/TRBV12-4	ASSLSPGEYEQY
TRBV7-2	ASSLASYNEQF
TRBV20-1	SARDWNVPGVETQY
TRBV18	ASSQTGGGNYGYT
TRBV20-1	SAPVPGLAANEQF
TRBV18	ASSPPETGYNEQF
TRBV10-3	AISESGDEQY
TRBV20-1	SASIVQGSYEQY
TRBV28	ASSFGGRTDTQY
TRBV6-6	ASSYGSEKLF
TRBV6-1	ASSSAVVPQHGETQY
TRBV30	AWSVLGGQPQH
TRBV28	ASSLWAGELF
TRBV15	ATSSDTNTEAF
TRBV19	ASSIWGDSDQPQH
TRBV4-3	ASSQDDSRYSNQPQH
TRBV19	ASSLIGPQEQF
TRBV16	ASSQTQAGISGSGTYEQY
TRBV5-6	ASSLEGENTEAF
TRBV19	ASSPQVAGRKDEQF
TRBV20-1	SASLAGVLYNEQF
TRBV7-3	ASSLTGQGLMNTEAF
TRBV12-3/TRBV12-4	ASSIYGNTIY
TRBV19	ASGPGTGAVYEQY
TRBV19	ASSWGQGNYEQY
TRBV12-5	ASALLYNEQF
TRBV15	ATSGPLAGSYNEQF
TRBV29-1	SVEVGGRYEQY
TRBV19	ASLGGTGELF
TRBV19	ASWDGLAEHNEQF
TRBV20-1	SAGDIAATQETQY